A single T cell receptor (beta chain) is shown here with its context. The target of this receptor is not known. No much larger clone exists at a distance of one base, and base qualities are not known. This specimen comes from a study of glioma-infiltrating T cells after dendritic cell vaccination (dated by TCRdb to 2015 to 2016). Notes on the research overall: A cohort of roughly 15 glioblastoma patients from Phase I and II dendritic cell vaccination trials was included, of whom 9 were newly diagnosed and 6 had recurrent disease. Survival after dendritic cell vaccination was correlated with TCR sequencing metrics, including TIL content and tumor-blood repertoire overlap. Between about 2002 and 2013, patients were given autologous tumor lysate-pulsed dendritic cell vaccination. Each patient got three intradermal injections of the dendritic cell vaccine, spaced at biweekly intervals, in the arm below the axilla. The vaccine consisted of monocyte-derived dendritic cells cultured approximately 7 days with IL-4 and GM-CSF, then pulsed overnight with autologous tumor lysate. Tumor-infiltrating lymphocyte content was quantified and tumor and blood repertoires were compared in dendritic cell-vaccinated glioblastoma patients by deep sequencing of TCR beta CDR3 regions.

Selection of patients required sufficient residual fresh-frozen tumor tissue and over two years of available survival data. None of the glioblastoma patients carried an isocitrate dehydrogenase mutation, although molecular status otherwise varied. PBMC were collected before vaccination, two weeks after the third vaccination, and at tumor progression when it occurred. Genomic DNA was extracted with the Qiagen DNeasy Blood extraction Kit. Per the germline V gene (reference sequence), MNHEY is the CDR1 and SMNVEV is the CDR2. Between the V and J ends, shortened by 0 bases and 1 base respectively, the junction contains 10 bases. From its cysteine to its phenylalanine, the CDR3 spans 16 amino acids. Here the CDR3 DNA is all that survives: 48 bases in frame from base 1. Study-level results and caveats: The response model built on TCR overlap across three groups was characterized as speculative, with prospective validation still needed. Longer time to progression and overall survival after dendritic cell vaccination were predicted by higher estimated pretreatment TIL content. No direct relationship between TCR clonality and survival was found, suggesting that a diverse polyclonal response may matter. The cohort was small and heterogeneous, with few patients having full blood and tumor sets and even fewer initial-recurrent tumor pairs.

TCRB CDR3 regions were amplified from about 2 ug genomic DNA, or all available DNA if less, using the immunoSEQ assay. The multiplex PCR relied on 60 forward primers for TCR V beta segments and 13 reverse primers for J beta segments. To estimate reads per starting template, synthetic control templates were spiked into each sample at limiting dilution. The Illumina HiSeq System generated sequencing reads of 87 bp. From the authors' description of their analysis: PCR and sequencing errors were removed by a nearest neighbor algorithm that merged closely related sequences. TCR overlap was measured as the percentage of unique tumor TCR beta sequences that were also present in the peripheral blood of the same patient. TCRdb obtained this table from immuneACCESS and retained in-frame rearrangements with V and J assigned. These tables miss some clones; where compared with another copy, unresolved V genes account for less than half of the shortfall, and the remainder is unexplained. V, J and clone size were drawn from that table, and D and trimming were deduced from the DNA. This sample comprises approximately 90,000 clones, about 85% of them detected only once. Under 3% of the sample comes from the top ten.

The sample was blood, taken before dendritic cell vaccination. The rearrangement combines TRBV27 with TRBJ2-1, with a tentative D gene TRBD2 over 5 matching bases. This receptor was taken from a human donor with glioblastoma. The DNA sequence is given as TGTGCCAGCAGTTTATCGATAGGGAGTTCCTACAATGAGCAGTTCTTC. It codes for CASSLSIGSSYNEQFF.